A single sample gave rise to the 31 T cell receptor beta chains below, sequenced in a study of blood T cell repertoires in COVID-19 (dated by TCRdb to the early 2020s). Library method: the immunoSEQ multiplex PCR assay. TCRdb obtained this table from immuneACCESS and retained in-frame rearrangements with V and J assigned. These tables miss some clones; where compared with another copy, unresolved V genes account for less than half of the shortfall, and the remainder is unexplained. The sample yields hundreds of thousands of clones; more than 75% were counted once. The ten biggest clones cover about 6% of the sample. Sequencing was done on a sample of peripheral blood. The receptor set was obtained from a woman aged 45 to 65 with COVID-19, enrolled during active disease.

The CDR3 DNA reads TGCGCCAGCAGTAAGCGGGAGGGCCTTCTTAGCACCTACAATGAGCAGTTCTTC. Its protein product is CASSKREGLLSTYNEQFF. The rearrangement uses TRBV5-1 and TRBJ2-1; the match to TRBD2 covers 10 bases. The CDR3 totals 18 residues. V shed 5 bases and J 2 bases; nucleotides not matched to a gene: 13. CDR1 is SGHRS, CDR2 YFSETQ, per germline.

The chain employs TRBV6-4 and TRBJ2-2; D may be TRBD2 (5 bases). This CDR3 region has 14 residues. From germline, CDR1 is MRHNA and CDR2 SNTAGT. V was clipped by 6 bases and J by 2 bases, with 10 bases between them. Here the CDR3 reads CASRVEGNTGELFF. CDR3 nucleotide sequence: TGTGCCAGCAGGGTAGAGGGAAACACCGGGGAGCTGTTTTTT.

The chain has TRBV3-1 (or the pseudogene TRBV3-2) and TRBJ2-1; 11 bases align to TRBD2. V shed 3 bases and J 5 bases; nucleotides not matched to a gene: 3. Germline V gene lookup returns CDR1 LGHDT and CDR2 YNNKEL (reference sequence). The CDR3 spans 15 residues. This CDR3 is CASSHSGRENNEQFF. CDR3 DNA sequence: TGTGCCAGCAGCCATAGCGGGAGGGAAAACAATGAGCAGTTCTTC.

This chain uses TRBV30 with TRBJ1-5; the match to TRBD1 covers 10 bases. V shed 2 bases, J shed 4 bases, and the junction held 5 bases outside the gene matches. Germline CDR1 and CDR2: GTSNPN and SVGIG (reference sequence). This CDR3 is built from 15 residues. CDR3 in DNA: TGTGCCTGGAGTTCGGGACAGGGGCGAAATCAGCCCCAGCATTTT. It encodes CAWSSGQGRNQPQHF.

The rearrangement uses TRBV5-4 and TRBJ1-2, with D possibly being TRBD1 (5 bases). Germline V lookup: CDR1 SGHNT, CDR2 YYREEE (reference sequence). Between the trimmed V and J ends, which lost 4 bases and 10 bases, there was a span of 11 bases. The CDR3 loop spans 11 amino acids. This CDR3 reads CASSVDRAYTF. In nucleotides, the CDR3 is TGTGCCAGCAGCGTTGACAGAGCCTACACCTTC.

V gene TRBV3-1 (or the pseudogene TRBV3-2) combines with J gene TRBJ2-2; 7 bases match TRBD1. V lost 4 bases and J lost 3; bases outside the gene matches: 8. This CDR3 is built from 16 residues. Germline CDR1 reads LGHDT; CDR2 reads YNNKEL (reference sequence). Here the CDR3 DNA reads TGTGCCAGCAGCCCTCCTAACAGGGGAGACACCGGGGAGCTGTTTTTT. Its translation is CASSPPNRGDTGELFF.

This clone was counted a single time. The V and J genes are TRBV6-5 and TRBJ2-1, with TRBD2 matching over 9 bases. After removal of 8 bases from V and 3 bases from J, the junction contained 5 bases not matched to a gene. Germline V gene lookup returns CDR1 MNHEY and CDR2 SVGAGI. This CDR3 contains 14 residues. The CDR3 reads CASHSGSFYNEQFF. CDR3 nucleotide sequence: TGTGCCAGCCATAGCGGGAGTTTCTACAATGAGCAGTTCTTC.

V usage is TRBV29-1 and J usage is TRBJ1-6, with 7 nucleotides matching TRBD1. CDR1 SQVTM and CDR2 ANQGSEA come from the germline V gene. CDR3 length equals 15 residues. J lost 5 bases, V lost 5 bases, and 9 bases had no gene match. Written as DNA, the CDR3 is TGCAGCGTTACCCTCGGGACAGCTCATAATTCACCCCTCCACTTT. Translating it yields CSVTLGTAHNSPLHF. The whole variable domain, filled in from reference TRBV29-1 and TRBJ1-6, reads SAVISQKPSRDICQRGTSLTIQCQVDSQVTMMFWYRQQPGQSLTLIATANQGSEATYESGFVIDKFPISRPNLTFSTLTVSNMSPEDSSIYLCSVTLGTAHNSPLHFGNGTRLTVT.

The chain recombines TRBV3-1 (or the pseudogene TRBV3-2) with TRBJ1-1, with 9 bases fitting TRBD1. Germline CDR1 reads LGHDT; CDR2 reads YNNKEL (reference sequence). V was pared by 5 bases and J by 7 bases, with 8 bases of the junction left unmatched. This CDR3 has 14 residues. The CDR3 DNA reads TGTGCCAGCAGCTATATGGACAGGGGAGATGAAGCTTTCTTT. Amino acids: CASSYMDRGDEAFF.

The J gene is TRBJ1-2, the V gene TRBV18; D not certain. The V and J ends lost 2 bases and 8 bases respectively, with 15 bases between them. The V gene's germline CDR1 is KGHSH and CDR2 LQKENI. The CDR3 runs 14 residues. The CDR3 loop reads CASSPTQDLEGYTF. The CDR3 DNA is TGTGCCAGCTCACCAACTCAAGATTTAGAAGGCTACACCTTC.

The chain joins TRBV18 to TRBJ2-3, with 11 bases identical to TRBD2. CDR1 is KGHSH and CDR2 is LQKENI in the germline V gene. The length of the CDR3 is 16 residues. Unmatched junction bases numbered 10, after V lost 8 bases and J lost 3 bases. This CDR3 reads CASRSGRASLTDTQYF. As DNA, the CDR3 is TGTGCCAGCCGTAGCGGGAGGGCCAGTTTAACAGATACGCAGTATTTT.

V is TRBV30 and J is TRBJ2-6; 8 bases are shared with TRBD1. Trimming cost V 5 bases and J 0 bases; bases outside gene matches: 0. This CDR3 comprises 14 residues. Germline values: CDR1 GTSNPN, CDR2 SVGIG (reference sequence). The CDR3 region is CAWGQGSGANVLTF. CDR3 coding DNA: TGTGCCTGGGGACAGGGCTCTGGGGCCAACGTCCTGACTTTC. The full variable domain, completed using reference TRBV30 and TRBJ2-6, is SQTIHQWPATLVQPVGSPLSLECTVEGTSNPNLYWYRQAAGRGLQLLFYSVGIGQISSEVPQNLSASRPQDRQFILSSKKLLLSDSGFYLCAWGQGSGANVLTFGAGSRLTVL.

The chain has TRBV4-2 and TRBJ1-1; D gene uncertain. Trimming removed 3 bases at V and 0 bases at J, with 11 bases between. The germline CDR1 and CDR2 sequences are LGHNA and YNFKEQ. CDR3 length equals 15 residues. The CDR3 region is CASSHSGGVNTEAFF. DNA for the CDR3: TGTGCCAGCAGCCACAGCGGAGGCGTGAACACTGAAGCTTTCTTT.

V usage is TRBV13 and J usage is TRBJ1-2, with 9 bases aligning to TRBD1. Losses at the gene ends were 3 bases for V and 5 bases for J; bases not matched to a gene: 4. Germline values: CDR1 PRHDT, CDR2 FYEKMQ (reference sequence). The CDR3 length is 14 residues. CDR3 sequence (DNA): TGTGCCAGCAGCTTGGGACAGGGAGTTTATGGCTACACCTTC. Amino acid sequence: CASSLGQGVYGYTF. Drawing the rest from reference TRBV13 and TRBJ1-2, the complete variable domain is AAGVIQSPRHLIKEKRETATLKCYPIPRHDTVYWYQQGPGQDPQFLISFYEKMQSDKGSIPDRFSAQQFSDYHSELNMSSLELGDSALYFCASSLGQGVYGYTFGSGTRLTVV.

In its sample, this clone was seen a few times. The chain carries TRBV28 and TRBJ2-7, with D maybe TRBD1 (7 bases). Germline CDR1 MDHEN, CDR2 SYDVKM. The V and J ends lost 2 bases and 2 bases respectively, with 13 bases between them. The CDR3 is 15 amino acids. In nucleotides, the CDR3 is TGTGCCAGCAGTTTAAGGGCAGGGGGGCCCTACGAGCAGTACTTC. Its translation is CASSLRAGGPYEQYF. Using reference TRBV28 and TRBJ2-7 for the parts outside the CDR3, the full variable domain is DVKVTQSSRYLVKRTGEKVFLECVQDMDHENMFWYRQDPGLGLRLIYFSYDVKMKEKGDIPEGYSVSREKKERFSLILESASTNQTSMYLCASSLRAGGPYEQYFGPGTRLTVT.

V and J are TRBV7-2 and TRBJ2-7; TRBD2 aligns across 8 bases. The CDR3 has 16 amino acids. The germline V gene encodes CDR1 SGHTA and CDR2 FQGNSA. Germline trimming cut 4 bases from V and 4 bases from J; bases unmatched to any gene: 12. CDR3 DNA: TGTGCCAGCAGCTCGATGGTAGCGGGAAGGGGGTACGAGCAGTACTTC. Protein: CASSSMVAGRGYEQYF.

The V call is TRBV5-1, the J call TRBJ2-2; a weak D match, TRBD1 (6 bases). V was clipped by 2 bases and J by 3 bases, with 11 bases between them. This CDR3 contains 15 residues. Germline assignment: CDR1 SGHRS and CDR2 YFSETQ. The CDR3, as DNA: TGCGCCAGCAGCTTACGGACAGATGACACCGGGGAGCTGTTTTTT. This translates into CASSLRTDDTGELFF.

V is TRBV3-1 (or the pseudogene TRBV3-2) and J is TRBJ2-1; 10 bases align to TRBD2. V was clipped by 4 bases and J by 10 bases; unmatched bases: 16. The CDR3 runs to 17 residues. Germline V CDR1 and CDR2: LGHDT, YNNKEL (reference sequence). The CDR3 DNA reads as TGTGCCAGCAGCCGAGTCGGAAGCGGGAGGGCCGGAGGGGAGCAGTTCTTC. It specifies CASSRVGSGRAGGEQFF.

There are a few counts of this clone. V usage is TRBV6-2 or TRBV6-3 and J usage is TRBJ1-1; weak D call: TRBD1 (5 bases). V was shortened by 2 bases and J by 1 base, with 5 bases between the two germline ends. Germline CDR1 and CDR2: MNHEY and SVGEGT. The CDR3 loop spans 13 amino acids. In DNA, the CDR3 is TGTGCCAGCAGTTACAGGGGGAACACTGAAGCTTTCTTT. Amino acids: CASSYRGNTEAFF.

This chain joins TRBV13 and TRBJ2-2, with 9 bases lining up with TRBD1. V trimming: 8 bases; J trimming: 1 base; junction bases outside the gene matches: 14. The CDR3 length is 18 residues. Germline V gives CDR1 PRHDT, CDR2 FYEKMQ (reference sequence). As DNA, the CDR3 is TGTGCCAGCGCGGAACGCTCCCGGGACAGGGTGAACACCGGGGAGCTGTTTTTT. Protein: CASAERSRDRVNTGELFF.

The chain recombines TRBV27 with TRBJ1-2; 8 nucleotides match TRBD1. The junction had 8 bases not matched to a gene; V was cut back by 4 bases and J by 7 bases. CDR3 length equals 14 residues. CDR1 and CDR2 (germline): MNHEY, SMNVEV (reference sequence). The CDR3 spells CASSSLDRAGGYTF. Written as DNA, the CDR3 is TGTGCCAGCAGTTCACTGGACAGGGCCGGTGGCTACACCTTC.

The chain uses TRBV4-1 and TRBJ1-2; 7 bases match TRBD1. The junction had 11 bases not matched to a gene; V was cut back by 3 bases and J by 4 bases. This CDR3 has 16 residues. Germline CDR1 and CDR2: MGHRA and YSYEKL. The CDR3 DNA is TGCGCCAGCAGCCAGCCATTCCGGGACAGACCCTATGGCTACACCTTC. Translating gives CASSQPFRDRPYGYTF.

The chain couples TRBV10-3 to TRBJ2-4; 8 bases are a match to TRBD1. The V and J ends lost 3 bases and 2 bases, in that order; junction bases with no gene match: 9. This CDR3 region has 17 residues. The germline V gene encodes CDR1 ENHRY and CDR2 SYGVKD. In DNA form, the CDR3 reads TGTGCCATCAGTGATTGGGGAACAGGGGGGACCAAAAACATTCAGTACTTC. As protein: CAISDWGTGGTKNIQYF.

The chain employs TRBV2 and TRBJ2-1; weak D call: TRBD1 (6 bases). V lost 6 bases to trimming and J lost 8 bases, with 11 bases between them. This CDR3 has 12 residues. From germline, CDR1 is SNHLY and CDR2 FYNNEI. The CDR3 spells CASRNRDDEQFF. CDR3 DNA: TGTGCCAGCAGGAACAGGGACGATGAGCAGTTCTTC.

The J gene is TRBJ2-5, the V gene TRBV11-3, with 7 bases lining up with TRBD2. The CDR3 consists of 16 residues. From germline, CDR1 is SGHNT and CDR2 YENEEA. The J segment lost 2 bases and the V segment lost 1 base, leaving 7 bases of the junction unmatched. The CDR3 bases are TGTGCCAGCAGCTTAGGAGGAGCGGGACCTCAAGAGACCCAGTACTTC. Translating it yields CASSLGGAGPQETQYF.

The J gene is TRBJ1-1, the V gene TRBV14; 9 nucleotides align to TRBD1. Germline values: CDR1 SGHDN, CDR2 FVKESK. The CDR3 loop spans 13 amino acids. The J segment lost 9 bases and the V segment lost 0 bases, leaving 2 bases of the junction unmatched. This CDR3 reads CASSQDYRGQAFF. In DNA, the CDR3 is TGTGCCAGCAGCCAAGATTACAGGGGGCAAGCTTTCTTT.

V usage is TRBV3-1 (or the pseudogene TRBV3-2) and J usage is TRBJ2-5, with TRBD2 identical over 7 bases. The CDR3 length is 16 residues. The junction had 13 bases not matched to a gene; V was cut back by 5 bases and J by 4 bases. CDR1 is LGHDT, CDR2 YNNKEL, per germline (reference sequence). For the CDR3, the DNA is TGTGCCAGCAGCAGAAGCTTTGGGAGGGCCTCAGAGACCCAGTACTTC. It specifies CASSRSFGRASETQYF.

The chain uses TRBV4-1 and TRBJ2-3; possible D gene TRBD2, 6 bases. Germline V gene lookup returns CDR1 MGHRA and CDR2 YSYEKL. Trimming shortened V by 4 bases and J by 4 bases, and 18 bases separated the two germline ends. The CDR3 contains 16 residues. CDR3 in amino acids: CASSRPRSGEADTQYF. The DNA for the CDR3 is TGCGCCAGCAGCCGTCCTCGGAGTGGGGAGGCAGATACGCAGTATTTT.

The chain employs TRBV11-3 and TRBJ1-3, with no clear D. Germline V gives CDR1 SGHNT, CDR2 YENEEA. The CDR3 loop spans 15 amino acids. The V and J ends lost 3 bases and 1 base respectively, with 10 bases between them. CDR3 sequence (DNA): TGTGCCAGCAGCTTCGCAGGTACATCTGGAAACACCATATATTTT. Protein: CASSFAGTSGNTIYF.

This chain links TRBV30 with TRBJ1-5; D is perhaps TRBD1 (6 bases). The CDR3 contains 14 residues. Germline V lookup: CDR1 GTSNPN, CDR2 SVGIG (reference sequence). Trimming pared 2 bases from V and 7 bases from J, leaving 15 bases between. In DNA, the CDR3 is TGTGCCTGGAGTCTCCTTCCAGGGGTGCAGCCCCAGCATTTT. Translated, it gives CAWSLLPGVQPQHF.

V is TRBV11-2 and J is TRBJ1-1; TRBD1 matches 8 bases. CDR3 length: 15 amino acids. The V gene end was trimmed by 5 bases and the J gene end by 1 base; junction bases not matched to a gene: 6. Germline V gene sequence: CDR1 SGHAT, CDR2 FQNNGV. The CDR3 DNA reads TGTGCCAGCAGCACAGTCGACAGGGGGAACACTGAAGCTTTCTTT. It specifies CASSTVDRGNTEAFF. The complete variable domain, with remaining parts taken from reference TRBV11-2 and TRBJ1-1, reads EAGVAQSPRYKIIEKRQSVAFWCNPISGHATLYWYQQILGQGPKLLIQFQNNGVVDDSQLPKDRFSAERLKGVDSTLKIQPAKLEDSAVYLCASSTVDRGNTEAFFGQGTRLTVV.